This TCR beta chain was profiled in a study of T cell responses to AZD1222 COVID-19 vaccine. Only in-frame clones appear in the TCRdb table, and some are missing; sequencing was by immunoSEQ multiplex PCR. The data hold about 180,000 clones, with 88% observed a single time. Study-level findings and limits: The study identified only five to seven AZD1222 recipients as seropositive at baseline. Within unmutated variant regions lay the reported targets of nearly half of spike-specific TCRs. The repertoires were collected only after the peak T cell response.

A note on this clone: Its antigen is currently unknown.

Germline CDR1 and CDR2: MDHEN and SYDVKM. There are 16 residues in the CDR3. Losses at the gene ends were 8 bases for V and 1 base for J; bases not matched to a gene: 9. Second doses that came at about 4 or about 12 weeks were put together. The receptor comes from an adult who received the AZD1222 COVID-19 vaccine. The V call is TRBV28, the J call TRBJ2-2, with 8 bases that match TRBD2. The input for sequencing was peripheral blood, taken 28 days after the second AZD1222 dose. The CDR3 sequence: CASRQPGLGNTGELFF. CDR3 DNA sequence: TGTGCCAGCCGACAGCCGGGACTAGGGAACACCGGGGAGCTGTTTTTT.